The rows below give T cell receptor beta chains drawn from one sample of a study of T cells in Graves' hyperthyroidism and ophthalmopathy. One entry per CDR3 protein results from TCRdb running MiXCR on the multiplex PCR reads. The table has some 770,000 distinct CDR3 sequences, less than 20% seen once. Sequenced input: blood. The source of these receptors is a man younger than 35 with Graves' hyperthyroidism. Each CDR3 is given with its conserved first and last residue. A D gene is named only where the DNA matches it firmly.

v_call: TRBV20-1
d_call: TRBD1
cdr3_aa: CSASRGRGETQYF

v_call: TRBV28
d_call: .
cdr3_aa: CFTGSSGNTIYF

v_call: TRBV6-1
d_call: .
cdr3_aa: CASTLTASSYNSPLHF

v_call: TRBV30
d_call: .
cdr3_aa: CAWSVSLGETQYF

v_call: TRBV28
d_call: .
cdr3_aa: CASSLLGAGGSQPQHF

v_call: TRBV7-9
d_call: .
cdr3_aa: CASSLSGINQPQHF

v_call: TRBV20-1
d_call: .
cdr3_aa: CSAKGQSSYNEQFF

v_call: TRBV19
d_call: .
cdr3_aa: CASSDFAGKETQYF

v_call: TRBV28
d_call: .
cdr3_aa: CASSLISWEATGELFF

v_call: TRBV30
d_call: TRBD1
cdr3_aa: CAWSPSGTGMNQPQHF

v_call: TRBV30
d_call: .
cdr3_aa: CASTAGQNTGELFF

v_call: TRBV20-1
d_call: TRBD1
cdr3_aa: CSAPPGTGGYTF

v_call: TRBV7-9
d_call: .
cdr3_aa: CASSLLPGNTIYF

v_call: TRBV7-8
d_call: TRBD1
cdr3_aa: CASSHRLQGAHQPQHF

v_call: TRBV30
d_call: .
cdr3_aa: CAWSSGTEAFF